This T cell receptor (beta chain) was documented in a study of shared clonotypes between healthy human individuals. As for the study in general: The study drew on a couple of women and a few men aged 18 to 49 as donors. Each donor's CD4 naive and CD4 memory cells filled three plates apiece, CD8 naive two, and CD8 memory one. General study points: Larger estimated richness was generally recorded for naive subsets relative to memory subsets.

V was pared by 1 base and J by 5 bases, with 16 bases between. The germline V gene encodes CDR1 MNHEY and CDR2 SMNVEV (reference sequence). The CDR3 consists of 16 residues. In the case of this clone: The target antigen is unknown.

Replicate sorted-subset PCRs were loaded with around 220 ng DNA, 30,000 to 35,000 T cell genomes. The repertoire was sequenced with immunoSEQ multiplex PCR; TCRdb's copy has only in-frame clones and lacks some. The sample holds 550,000 to 800,000 clones, roughly 88% seen once. The sequencing input was memory CD8+ T cells from PBMCs. As for subset: CD45RO+ cells pooled with CCR7-negative TemRA cells. The chain uses TRBV27 and TRBJ2-3, with D possibly called TRBD1 or TRBD2 (5 bases each). This receptor was identified in a young man in good health. Some clones in this sample may be carry-over from other donors' samples. In DNA, the CDR3 is TGTGCCAGCAGTTTATTAGGGGCGTCGGGAAAAGATACGCAGTATTTT. Translating gives CASSLLGASGKDTQYF.